This T cell receptor (beta chain) stems from a study of yellow fever vaccine responses in identical twins. CDR3 length: 12 amino acids. Trimming took 6 bases from V and 5 from J; bases not matched to a gene: 6. The V gene's germline CDR1 is DFQATT and CDR2 SNEGSKA (reference sequence). MiXCR, applied by TCRdb to the RT-PCR reads, yields one record per CDR3 protein. The sample lists 9,500 to 11,000 distinct CDR3 sequences; around 77% were seen once. Sequencing used T cells from blood (PBMCs), unsorted or a sorted subset (not recorded which), obtained before or after yellow fever vaccination (not recorded which). The TCR comes from a woman aged 18-35 years who received the yellow fever vaccine. This chain connects TRBV20-1 to TRBJ1-1; 7 bases align to TRBD1. The CDR3, as DNA: TGCAGTGCAGACAGGGATTGGACTGAAGCTTTCTTT. Protein: CSADRDWTEAFF.